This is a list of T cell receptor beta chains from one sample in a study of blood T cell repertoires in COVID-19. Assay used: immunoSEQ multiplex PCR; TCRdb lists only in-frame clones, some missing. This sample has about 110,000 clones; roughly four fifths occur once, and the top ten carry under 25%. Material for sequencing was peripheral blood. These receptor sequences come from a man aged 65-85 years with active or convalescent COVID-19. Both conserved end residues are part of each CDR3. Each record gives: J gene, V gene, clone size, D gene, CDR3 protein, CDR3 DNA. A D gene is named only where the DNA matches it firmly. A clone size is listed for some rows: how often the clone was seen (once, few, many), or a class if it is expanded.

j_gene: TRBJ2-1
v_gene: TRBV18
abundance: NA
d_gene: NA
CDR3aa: CASSPGTSNEQFF
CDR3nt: TGTGCCAGCTCACCTGGGACTTCCAATGAGCAGTTCTTC

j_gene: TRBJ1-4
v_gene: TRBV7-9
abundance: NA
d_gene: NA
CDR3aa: CASSLGQPATNEKLFF
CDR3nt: TGTGCCAGCAGCTTAGGACAGCCTGCAACTAATGAAAAACTGTTTTTT

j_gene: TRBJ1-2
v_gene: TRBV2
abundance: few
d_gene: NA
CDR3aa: CASSLEEGGNYGYTF
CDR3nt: TGTGCCAGCAGTTTGGAAGAGGGAGGGAACTATGGCTACACCTTC

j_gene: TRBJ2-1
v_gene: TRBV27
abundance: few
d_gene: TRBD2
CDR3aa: CASRGLVGNEQFF
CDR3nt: TGTGCCAGCAGGGGACTAGTGGGAAATGAGCAGTTCTTC

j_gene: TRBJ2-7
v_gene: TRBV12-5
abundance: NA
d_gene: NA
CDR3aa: CASGLGSAYEQYF
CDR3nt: TGTGCTAGTGGTTTGGGATCAGCCTACGAGCAGTACTTC

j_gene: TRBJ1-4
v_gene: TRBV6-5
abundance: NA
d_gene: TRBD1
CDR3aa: CASSLDRGNEKLFF
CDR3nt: TGTGCCAGCAGTCTGGACAGGGGTAATGAAAAACTGTTTTTT

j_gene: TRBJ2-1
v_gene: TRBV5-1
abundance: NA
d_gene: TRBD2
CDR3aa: CASSGTSGGSYNEQFF
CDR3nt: TGCGCCAGCAGCGGGACTAGCGGGGGGTCGTACAATGAGCAGTTCTTC

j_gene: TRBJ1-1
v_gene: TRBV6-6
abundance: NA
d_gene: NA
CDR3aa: CASSSSSTEAFF
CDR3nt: TGTGCCAGCAGCTCCTCGAGCACTGAAGCTTTCTTT

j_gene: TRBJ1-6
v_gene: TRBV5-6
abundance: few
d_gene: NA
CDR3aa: CASSSSSPLHF
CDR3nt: TGTGCCAGCAGCTCCAGTTCACCCCTCCACTTT

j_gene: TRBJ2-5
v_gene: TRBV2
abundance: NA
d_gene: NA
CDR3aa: CASSESGQETQYF
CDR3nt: TGTGCCAGCAGTGAGTCGGGGCAAGAGACCCAGTACTTC

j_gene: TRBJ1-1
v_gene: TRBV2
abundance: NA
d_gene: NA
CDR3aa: CASSPVQGANTEAFF
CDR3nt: TGTGCCAGCAGCCCCGTGCAAGGGGCGAACACTGAAGCTTTCTTT

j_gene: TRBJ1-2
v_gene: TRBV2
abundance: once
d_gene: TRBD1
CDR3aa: CASRISGTGAWGYTF
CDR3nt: TGTGCCAGCAGAATCTCCGGGACAGGGGCTTGGGGCTACACCTTC

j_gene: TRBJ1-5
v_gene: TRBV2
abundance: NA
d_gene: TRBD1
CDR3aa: CASGAGTGGQPQHF
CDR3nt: TGTGCCAGCGGCGCCGGGACAGGGGGACAGCCCCAGCATTTT

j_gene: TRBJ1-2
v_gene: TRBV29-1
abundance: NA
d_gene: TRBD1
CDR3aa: CSATDRGYGYTF
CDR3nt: TGCAGCGCCACGGACAGGGGCTATGGCTACACCTTC

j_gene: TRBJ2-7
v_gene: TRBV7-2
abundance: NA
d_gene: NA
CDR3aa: CASSRFPSEDYEQYF
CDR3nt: TGTGCCAGCAGCAGATTCCCCAGTGAGGACTACGAGCAGTACTTC

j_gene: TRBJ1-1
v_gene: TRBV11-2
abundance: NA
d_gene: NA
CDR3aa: CASSLNPTGNTEAFF
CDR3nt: TGTGCCAGCAGCTTAAACCCTACAGGTAACACTGAAGCTTTCTTT

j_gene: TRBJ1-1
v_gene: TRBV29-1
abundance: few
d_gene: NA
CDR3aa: CSSAAGQGTEAFF
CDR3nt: TGCAGCTCAGCTGCCGGCCAGGGCACTGAAGCTTTCTTT